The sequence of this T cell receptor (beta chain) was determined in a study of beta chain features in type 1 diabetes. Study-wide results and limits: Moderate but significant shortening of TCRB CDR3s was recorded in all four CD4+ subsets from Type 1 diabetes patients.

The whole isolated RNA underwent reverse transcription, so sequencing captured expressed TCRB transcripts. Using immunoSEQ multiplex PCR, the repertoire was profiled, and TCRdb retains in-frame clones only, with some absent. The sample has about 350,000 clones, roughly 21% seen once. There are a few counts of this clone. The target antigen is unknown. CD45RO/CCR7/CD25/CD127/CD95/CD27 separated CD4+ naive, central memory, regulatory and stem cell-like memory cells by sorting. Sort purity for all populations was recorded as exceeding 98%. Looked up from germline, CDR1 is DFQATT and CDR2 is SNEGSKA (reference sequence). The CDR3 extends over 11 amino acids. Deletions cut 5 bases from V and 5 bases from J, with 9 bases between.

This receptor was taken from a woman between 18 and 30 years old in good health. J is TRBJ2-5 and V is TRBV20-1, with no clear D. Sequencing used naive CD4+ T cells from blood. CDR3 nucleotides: TGCAGTGCTTCCCCCTTGGAGACCCAGTACTTC. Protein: CSASPLETQYF.